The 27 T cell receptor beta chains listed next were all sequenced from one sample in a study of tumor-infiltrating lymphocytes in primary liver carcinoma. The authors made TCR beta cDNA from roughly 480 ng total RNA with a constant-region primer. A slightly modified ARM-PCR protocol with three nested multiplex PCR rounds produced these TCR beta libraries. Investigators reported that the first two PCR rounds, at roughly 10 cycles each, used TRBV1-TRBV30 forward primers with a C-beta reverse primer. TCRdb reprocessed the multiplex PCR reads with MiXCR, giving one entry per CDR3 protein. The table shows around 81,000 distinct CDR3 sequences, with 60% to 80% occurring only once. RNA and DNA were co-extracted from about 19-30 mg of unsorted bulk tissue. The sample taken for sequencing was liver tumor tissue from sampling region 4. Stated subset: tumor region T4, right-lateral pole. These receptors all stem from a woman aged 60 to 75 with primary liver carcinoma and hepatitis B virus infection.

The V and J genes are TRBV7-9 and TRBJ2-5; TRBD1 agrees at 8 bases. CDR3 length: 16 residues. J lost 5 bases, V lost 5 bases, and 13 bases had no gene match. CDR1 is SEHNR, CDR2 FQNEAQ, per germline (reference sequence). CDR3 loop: CASSPSLDRVRETQYF. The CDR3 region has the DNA TGTGCCAGCAGCCCGTCCCTGGACAGGGTTCGGGAGACCCAGTACTTC.

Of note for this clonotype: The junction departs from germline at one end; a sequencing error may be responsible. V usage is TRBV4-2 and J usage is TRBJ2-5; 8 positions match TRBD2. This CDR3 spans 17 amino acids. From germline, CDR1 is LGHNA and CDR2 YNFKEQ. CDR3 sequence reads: CASNRSWGREDQETQYF. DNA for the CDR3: TGTGCAAGCAACCGGTCGTGGGGGCGGGAGGACCAAGAGACTCAGTACTTC.

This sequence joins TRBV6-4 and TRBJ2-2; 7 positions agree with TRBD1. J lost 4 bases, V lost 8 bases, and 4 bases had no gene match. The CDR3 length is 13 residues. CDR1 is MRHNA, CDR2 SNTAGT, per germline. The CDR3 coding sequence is TGTGCCAGCGATACAGGGGCCACCGGGGAGCTGTTTTTT. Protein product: CASDTGATGELFF.

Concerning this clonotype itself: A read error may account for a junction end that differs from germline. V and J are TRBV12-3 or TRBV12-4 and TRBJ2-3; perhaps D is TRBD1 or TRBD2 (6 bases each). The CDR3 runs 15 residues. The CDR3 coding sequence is TGTGCCAGGAGTTCTGGGGGGCTAACCACAGATACGCAGTATTTT. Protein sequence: CARSSGGLTTDTQYF.

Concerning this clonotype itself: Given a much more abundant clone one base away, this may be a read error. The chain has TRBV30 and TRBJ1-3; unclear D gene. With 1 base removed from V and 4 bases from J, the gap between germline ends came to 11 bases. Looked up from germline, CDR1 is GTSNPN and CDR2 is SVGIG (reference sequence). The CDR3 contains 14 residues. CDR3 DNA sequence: TGTGCCTGGAGTGCCGAGGGTATCGGAAACACCATATATTTT. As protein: CAWSAEGIGNTIYF.

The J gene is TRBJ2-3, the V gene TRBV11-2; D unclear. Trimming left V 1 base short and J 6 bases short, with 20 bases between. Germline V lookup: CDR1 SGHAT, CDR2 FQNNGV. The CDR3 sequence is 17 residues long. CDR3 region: CASSLGILREDTDTQYF. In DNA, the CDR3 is TGTGCCAGCAGCTTAGGGATTCTAAGGGAAGACACGGATACGCAGTATTTT.

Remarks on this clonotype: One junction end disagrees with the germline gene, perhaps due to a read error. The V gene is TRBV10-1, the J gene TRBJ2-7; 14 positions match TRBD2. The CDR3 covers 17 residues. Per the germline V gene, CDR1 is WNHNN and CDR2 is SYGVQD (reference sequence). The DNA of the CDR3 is TGCGCCAGGAGTGGAACCCGGACTAGCGGGAGGTTGAGGGAACAGTACTTC. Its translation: CARSGTRTSGRLREQYF.

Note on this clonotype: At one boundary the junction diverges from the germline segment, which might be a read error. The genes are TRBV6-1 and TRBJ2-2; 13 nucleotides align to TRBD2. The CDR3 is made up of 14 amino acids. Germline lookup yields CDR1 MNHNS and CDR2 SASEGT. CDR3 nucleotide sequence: TGTGTCAGCACTAGCGGGAGGGACACCGGGGAACTGTTTTTT. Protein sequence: CVSTSGRDTGELFF.

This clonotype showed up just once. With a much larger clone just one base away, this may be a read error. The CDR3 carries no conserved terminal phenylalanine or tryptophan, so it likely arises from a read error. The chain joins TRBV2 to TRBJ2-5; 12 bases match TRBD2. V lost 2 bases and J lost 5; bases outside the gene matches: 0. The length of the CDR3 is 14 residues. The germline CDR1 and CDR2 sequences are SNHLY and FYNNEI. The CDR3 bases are TGTGCCAGCAGTGAAACTAGCGGGGGGGAGACCCAGTACCTC. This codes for CASSETSGGETQYL.

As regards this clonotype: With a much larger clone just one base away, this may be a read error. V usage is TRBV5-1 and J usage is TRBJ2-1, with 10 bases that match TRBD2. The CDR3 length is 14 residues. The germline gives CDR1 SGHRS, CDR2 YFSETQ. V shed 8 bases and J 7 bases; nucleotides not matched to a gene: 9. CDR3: CASDLAGDMNEQFF. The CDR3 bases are TGCGCCAGTGATCTAGCGGGAGATATGAATGAGCAGTTCTTC.

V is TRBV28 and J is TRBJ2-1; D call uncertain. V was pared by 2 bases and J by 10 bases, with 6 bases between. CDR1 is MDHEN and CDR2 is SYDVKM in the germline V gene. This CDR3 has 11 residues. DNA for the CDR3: TGTGCCAGCAGTTTAGTGCACGAGCAGTTCTTC. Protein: CASSLVHEQFF.

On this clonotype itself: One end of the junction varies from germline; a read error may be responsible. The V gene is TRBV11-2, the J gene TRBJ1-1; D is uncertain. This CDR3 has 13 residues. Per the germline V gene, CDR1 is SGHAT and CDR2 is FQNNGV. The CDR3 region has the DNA TGCACCAGCAGCTCGAGAGTGGACGGGGAAGCTTTCTTT. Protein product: CTSSSRVDGEAFF.

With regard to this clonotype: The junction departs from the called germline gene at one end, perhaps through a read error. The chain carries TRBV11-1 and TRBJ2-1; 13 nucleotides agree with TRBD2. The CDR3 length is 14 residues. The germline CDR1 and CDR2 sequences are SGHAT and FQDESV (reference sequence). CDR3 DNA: TGCGCCAGCTTCGGACTAGCGGGAGACAATGAGCAGTTCTTC. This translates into CASFGLAGDNEQFF.

This CDR3 is CASNRDGYNGELFF. DNA of the CDR3: TGCGCCAGCAACAGGGACGGTTACAACGGGGAGCTGTTTTTT. The rearrangement uses TRBV5-1 and TRBJ2-2, with a weak D call TRBD1 (6 bases). The germline V and J ends were trimmed by 6 bases and 7 bases, with 16 bases remaining between them. The CDR3 is 14 residues long. Germline V gene data show CDR1 as SGHRS and CDR2 as YFSETQ. The variable domain in full, completed from reference TRBV5-1 and TRBJ2-2, reads KAGVTQTPRYLIKTRGQQVTLSCSPISGHRSVSWYQQTPGQGLQFLFEYFSETQRNKGNFPGRFSGRQFSNSRSEMNVSTLELGDSALYLCASNRDGYNGELFFGEGSRLTVL.

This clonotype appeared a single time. CDR3 DNA: TGTGCCAGCAGTTACCTTATAGGGGACAGGGGTCACAATGCGCAATTCTTC. Amino acid sequence: CASSYLIGDRGHNAQFF. This sequence joins TRBV6-2 or TRBV6-3 and TRBJ2-1, with 10 bases aligning to TRBD1. Germline trimming cut 2 bases from V and 16 bases from J; bases unmatched to any gene: 20. This CDR3 region has 17 residues. Germline V gives CDR1 MNHEY, CDR2 SVGEGT.

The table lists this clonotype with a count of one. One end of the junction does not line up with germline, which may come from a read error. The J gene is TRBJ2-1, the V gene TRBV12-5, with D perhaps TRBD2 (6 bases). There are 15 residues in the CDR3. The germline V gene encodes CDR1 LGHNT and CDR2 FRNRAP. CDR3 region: CASGQNSGLYNEHFF. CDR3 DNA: TGTGCTAGTGGCCAGAATAGCGGCCTATACAATGAGCACTTCTTC.

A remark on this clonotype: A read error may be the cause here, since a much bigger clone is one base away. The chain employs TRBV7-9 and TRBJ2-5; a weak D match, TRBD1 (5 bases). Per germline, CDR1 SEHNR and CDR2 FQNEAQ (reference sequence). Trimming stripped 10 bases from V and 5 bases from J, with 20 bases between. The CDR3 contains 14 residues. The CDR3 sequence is CATLRVSGVETQYF. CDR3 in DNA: TGTGCCACCCTCAGGGTCAGTGGGGTGGAGACCCAGTACTTC.

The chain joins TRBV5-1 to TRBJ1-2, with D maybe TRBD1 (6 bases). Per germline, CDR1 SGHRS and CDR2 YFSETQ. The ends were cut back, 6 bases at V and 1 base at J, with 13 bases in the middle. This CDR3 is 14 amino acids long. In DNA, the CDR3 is TGCGCCAGCAACTCGGACAGCCATAACTATGGCTACACCTTC. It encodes CASNSDSHNYGYTF.

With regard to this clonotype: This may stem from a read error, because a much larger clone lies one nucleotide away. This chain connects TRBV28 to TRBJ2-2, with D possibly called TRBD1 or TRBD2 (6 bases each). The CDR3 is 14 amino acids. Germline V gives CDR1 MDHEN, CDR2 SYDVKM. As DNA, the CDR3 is TGTGCCAGCGATTTAGGCAGGGGCGCCGGGGGGCTGTTTTTT. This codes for CASDLGRGAGGLFF. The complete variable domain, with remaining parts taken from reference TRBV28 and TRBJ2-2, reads DVKVTQSSRYLVKRTGEKVFLECVQDMDHENMFWYRQDPGLGLRLIYFSYDVKMKEKGDIPEGYSVSREKKERFSLILESASTNQTSMYLCASDLGRGAGGLFFGEGSRLTVL.

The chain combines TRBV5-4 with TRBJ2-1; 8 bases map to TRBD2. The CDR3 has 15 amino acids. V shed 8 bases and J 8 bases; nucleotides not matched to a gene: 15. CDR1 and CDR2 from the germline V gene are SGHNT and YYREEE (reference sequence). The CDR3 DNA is TGTGCCAGTAGCCCCCCGGGGGGGACGGACGATGAGCAGTTCTTC. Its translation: CASSPPGGTDDEQFF.

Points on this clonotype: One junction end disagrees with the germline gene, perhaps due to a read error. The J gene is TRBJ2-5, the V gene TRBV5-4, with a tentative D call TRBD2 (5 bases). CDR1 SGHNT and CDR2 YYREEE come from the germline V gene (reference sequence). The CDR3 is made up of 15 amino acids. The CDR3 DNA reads TGTGCCAGCAGCTTGGGTGAGAGCGGAGTAAAGACCCAGTATTTC. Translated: CASSLGESGVKTQYF.

CDR3 sequence (DNA): TGTGCCAGCAGTTACGGCGGGGGGACCTCGGGAAGTGAGCAGTACTTC. As protein: CASSYGGGTSGSEQYF. The chain has TRBV11-2 and TRBJ2-7; 8 bases agree with TRBD2. CDR3 length: 16 residues. V lost 6 bases to trimming and J lost 7 bases; unmatched junction nucleotides: 17. The V gene's germline CDR1 is SGHAT and CDR2 FQNNGV.

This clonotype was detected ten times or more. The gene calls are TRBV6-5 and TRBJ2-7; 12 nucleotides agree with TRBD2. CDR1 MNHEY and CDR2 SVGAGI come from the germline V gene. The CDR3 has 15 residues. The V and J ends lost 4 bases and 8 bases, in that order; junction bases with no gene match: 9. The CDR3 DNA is TGTGCCAGCAGTTCATCGACTAGCGGGAGACTGAAGCAGTACTTC. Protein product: CASSSSTSGRLKQYF.

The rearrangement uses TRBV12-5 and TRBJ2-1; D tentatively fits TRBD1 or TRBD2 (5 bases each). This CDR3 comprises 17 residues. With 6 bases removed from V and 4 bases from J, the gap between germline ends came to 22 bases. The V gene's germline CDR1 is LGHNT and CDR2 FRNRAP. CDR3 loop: CASGSRENGVGYNEQFF. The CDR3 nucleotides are TGTGCTAGTGGCTCCAGGGAAAACGGGGTGGGTTACAATGAGCAGTTCTTC.

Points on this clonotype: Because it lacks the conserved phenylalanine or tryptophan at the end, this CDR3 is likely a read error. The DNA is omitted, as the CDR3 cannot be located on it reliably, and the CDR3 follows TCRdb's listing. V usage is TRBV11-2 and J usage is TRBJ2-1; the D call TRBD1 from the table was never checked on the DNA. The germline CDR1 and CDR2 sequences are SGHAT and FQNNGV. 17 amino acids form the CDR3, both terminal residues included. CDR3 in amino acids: CVSSLDQQGIVYNEHFL.

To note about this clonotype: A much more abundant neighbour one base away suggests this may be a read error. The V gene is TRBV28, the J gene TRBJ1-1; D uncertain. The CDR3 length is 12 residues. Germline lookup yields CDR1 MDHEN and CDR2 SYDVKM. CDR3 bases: TGTGCCAGCAGTCTAGGGCGGGGTGAAGCTCTCTTT. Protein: CASSLGRGEALF. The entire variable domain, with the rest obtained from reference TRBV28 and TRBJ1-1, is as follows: DVKVTQSSRYLVKRTGEKVFLECVQDMDHENMFWYRQDPGLGLRLIYFSYDVKMKEKGDIPEGYSVSREKKERFSLILESASTNQTSMYLCASSLGRGEALFGQGTRLTVV.

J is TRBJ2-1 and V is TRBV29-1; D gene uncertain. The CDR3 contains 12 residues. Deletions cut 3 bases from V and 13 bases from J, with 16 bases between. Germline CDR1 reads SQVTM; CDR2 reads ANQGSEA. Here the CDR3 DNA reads TGCAGCGTTGAGGTGGACCTGTTTGAACAGTTCTTC. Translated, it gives CSVEVDLFEQFF.